These T cell receptor beta chains were read from a single sample in a study of Graves' ophthalmopathy and Graves' hyperthyroidism. TCRdb re-derived calls from the multiplex PCR reads in MiXCR, one entry per CDR3 protein. This sample has 200,000 to 250,000 distinct CDR3 sequences, with 20% to 25% found just once. Sequenced material: peripheral blood. The receptors shown here come from a woman aged 45 to 65 with Graves' ophthalmopathy. Each CDR3 is given with its conserved first and last residue. A D gene is named only where the DNA matches it firmly. Size is omitted from some rows. Given values are once, few, many or a class for expanded clones.

>TRBD1|TRBJ2-7|many|TRBV6-5
TGTGCCAGCAGTTATGGGTACCTAGGACAGGGGGCCGAGCAGTACTTC
CASSYGYLGQGAEQYF
>-|TRBJ1-2|many|TRBV6-1
TGTGCCAGCAGTGAATCTACATATGGCTACACCTTC
CASSESTYGYTF
>-|TRBJ2-5|many|TRBV7-3
TGTGCCAGCAGCCTGCTAGGGGGCGGGAGAGGAGAGACCCAGTACTTC
CASSLLGGGRGETQYF
>-|TRBJ1-5|many|TRBV12-3/TRBV12-4
TGTGCCAGCAGTTTAGACATCCCCGGGCCCCAGCATTTT
CASSLDIPGPQHF
>TRBD2|TRBJ2-5|-|TRBV28
TGTGCCAGCAGTGCGACTAGCGGGAGGGCTGGGGAGACCCAGTACTTC
CASSATSGRAGETQYF
>-|TRBJ2-6|many|TRBV29-1
TGCAGCGTAACAGGTGGGGGAGCTGGGGCCAACGTCCTGACTTTC
CSVTGGGAGANVLTF
>-|TRBJ1-2|many|TRBV7-8
TGTGCCAGCAGCTTTGGGCCGCTCTATGGCTACACCTTC
CASSFGPLYGYTF
>TRBD1|TRBJ1-2|many|TRBV28
TGTGCCAGCAGACAAACGAACAGGGGTTTAGATGGCTACACCTTC
CASRQTNRGLDGYTF
>-|TRBJ1-5|many|TRBV6-1
TGTGCCAGCAGTGACAGACTCAATCAGCCCCAGCATTTT
CASSDRLNQPQHF
>TRBD1|TRBJ2-7|many|TRBV27
TGTGCCAGCAGTCGTCAGACAGGGGCCATCTTAGAGCAGTACTTC
CASSRQTGAILEQYF
>-|TRBJ1-2|-|TRBV6-1
TGTGCCAGCACTCCTGACAAGGGACGGGGCTATGGCTACACCTTC
CASTPDKGRGYGYTF
>TRBD1|TRBJ1-1|many|TRBV29-1
TGCAGCGCCTACAGGGGGCAGGGCACTGAAGCTTTCTTT
CSAYRGQGTEAFF
>TRBD1|TRBJ2-7|-|TRBV6-1
TGTGCCAGCAAATCGACAGGGACGACCTACGAGCAGTACTTC
CASKSTGTTYEQYF
>-|TRBJ2-2|many|TRBV20-1
TGCAGTGCTATAGACGACAGGCGGACCGGGGAGCTGTTTTTT
CSAIDDRRTGELFF
>-|TRBJ2-7|-|TRBV7-3
TGTGCCAGCAGCTTACTACATTCCTACGAGCAGTACTTC
CASSLLHSYEQYF
>TRBD1|TRBJ2-7|many|TRBV28
TGTGCCAGCAGTTTCGGTGGGACAGGGGGCTACGAGCAGTACTTC
CASSFGGTGGYEQYF
>-|TRBJ1-1|few|TRBV20-1
TGCAGCGGGGTGCTTGGGGGTCGGGTTGGAGCTTTCTTT
CSGVLGGRVGAFF
>TRBD1|TRBJ1-1|-|TRBV29-1
TGCAGCGCGGGACAGGCGAGTGTGGCTTTCTTT
CSAGQASVAFF
>TRBD1|TRBJ2-5|many|TRBV29-1
TGCAGTAAGGGACAGGGACAAGAGACCCAGTACTTC
CSKGQGQETQYF
>-|TRBJ2-7|many|TRBV7-2
TGTGCCAGCTCTGCGGGGAGGTTTAGCGAGCAGTACTTC
CASSAGRFSEQYF
>TRBD2|TRBJ2-5|many|TRBV20-1
TGCAGTGCCCCGCGGGGGGGGGAGACCCAGTACTTC
CSAPRGGETQYF
>-|TRBJ1-1|many|TRBV11-2
TGTGCCAGCAGCCCATTGACCCACCGATACACTGAAGCTTTCTTT
CASSPLTHRYTEAFF
>-|TRBJ1-5|few|TRBV7-2
TGTGTCAGCAGCCAAACGGCAGATAGCTATCAGCCCCAGCATTTT
CVSSQTADSYQPQHF
>-|TRBJ1-1|many|TRBV20-1
TGCAGTGCTGGACCTTTGGGGGGGTCCACTGAAGCTTTCTTT
CSAGPLGGSTEAFF
>-|TRBJ2-2|-|TRBV12-3/TRBV12-4
TGTGCCAGCAGCCCTCGGGGGGCCAACACCGGGGAGCTGTTTTTT
CASSPRGANTGELFF
>-|TRBJ1-2|many|TRBV29-1
TGCAGCGTTGACAGGGATGGCTACACCTTC
CSVDRDGYTF
>TRBD1|TRBJ2-7|many|TRBV2
TGTGCCAGCAAGGGGGCACCGGGACAGGGGGCCGACAGCTCCTACGAGCAGTACTTC
CASKGAPGQGADSSYEQYF
>-|TRBJ2-6|many|TRBV12-3/TRBV12-4
TGTGCCAGCAGTTGGGCGCGTCCCTCTGGGGCCAACGTCCTGACTTTC
CASSWARPSGANVLTF
>TRBD1|TRBJ1-2|-|TRBV4-2
TGTGCCAGCAGCCGAGAAGGGGGCGAGGGCTATGGCTACACCTTC
CASSREGGEGYGYTF
>-|TRBJ2-7|-|TRBV27
TGTGCCAGCAGTTTCTCTTTTAGAATCTACGAGCAGTACTTC
CASSFSFRIYEQYF
>-|TRBJ1-1|few|TRBV12-3/TRBV12-4
TGTGCCAGCAGTTCCGTAAGAGGCACTGAAGCTTTCTTT
CASSSVRGTEAFF
>TRBD1|TRBJ2-7|once|TRBV6-1
TGTGCCAGCGACCGGGACAGGGGCTCCTACGAGCAGTACTTC
CASDRDRGSYEQYF
>-|TRBJ2-1|-|TRBV5-1
TGCGCCAGCAGCTTGGCCGGAGACAAGTCCTACAATGAGCAGTTCTTC
CASSLAGDKSYNEQFF
>-|TRBJ2-7|-|TRBV4-2
TGTGCCAGCAGCCCGAATCAGCGGTACGAGCAGTACTTC
CASSPNQRYEQYF
>TRBD1|TRBJ2-5|many|TRBV24-1
TGTGCCACCAGTGCCGTACAGGGGGTCCGAGAGACCCAGTACTTC
CATSAVQGVRETQYF
>-|TRBJ2-7|few|TRBV7-2
TGTGCCAGCAGGTATTCCTACGAGCAGTACTTC
CASRYSYEQYF
>-|TRBJ2-4|many|TRBV12-3/TRBV12-4
TGTGCCAGCAGTTCTTGGGGGCGAGTAGCCAAAAACATTCAGTACTTC
CASSSWGRVAKNIQYF
>TRBD1|TRBJ1-2|-|TRBV18
TGTGCCAGCTCACCTTCGGACAGGGTGAACTATGGCTACACCTTC
CASSPSDRVNYGYTF
>TRBD2|TRBJ2-7|many|TRBV29-1
TGCAGCGTTGAGGTTCCCAGCGGGAGAGCCTACGAGCAGTACTTC
CSVEVPSGRAYEQYF
>-|TRBJ1-1|many|TRBV6-5
TGTGCCAGCAGTTACTCGGAGGATCCGTTTGACACTGAAGCTTTCTTT
CASSYSEDPFDTEAFF
>TRBD2|TRBJ2-6|many|TRBV12-3/TRBV12-4
TGTGCCAGCAGTCCCCGGCGGGAGAACTCTGGGGCCAACGTCCTGACTTTC
CASSPRRENSGANVLTF
>-|TRBJ2-5|many|TRBV30
TGTGCCTGGAGTGTAAGGGGGGAGACCCAGTACTTC
CAWSVRGETQYF
>-|TRBJ1-1|-|TRBV28
TGTGCCAGCAGTTTGCCAGGGTATGTGAACACTGAAGCTTTCTTT
CASSLPGYVNTEAFF
>TRBD2|TRBJ2-7|once|TRBV28
TGTGCCAGCAGTTTATTTTCTAGCGGGGCTGGTGAGCAGTACTTC
CASSLFSSGAGEQYF
>-|TRBJ2-4|few|TRBV6-2/TRBV6-3
TGTGCCAGCAGTTACATGGCGGATCGGGTTGGGGGACTAGCCAAAAACATTCAGTACTTC
CASSYMADRVGGLAKNIQYF
>-|TRBJ1-5|many|TRBV20-1
TGCAGTGCTAGGACAGGCAGCAATCAGCCCCAGCATTTT
CSARTGSNQPQHF
>-|TRBJ1-6|-|TRBV11-2
TGTGCCAGCAGCCCACGGGGTAATTCACCCCTCCACTTT
CASSPRGNSPLHF
>-|TRBJ1-2|many|TRBV29-1
TGCAGCGTTGAAGATCTAGGCAGGGACCTCCTTGATGGCTACACCTTC
CSVEDLGRDLLDGYTF
>-|TRBJ1-1|many|TRBV20-1
TGCAGTGCTAGAGCGGGTGGGGGGGCCAGAGGTAACACTGAAGCTTTCTTT
CSARAGGGARGNTEAFF
>-|TRBJ2-2|many|TRBV6-1
TGTGCCACCAGCAGGGGCGAAACCACCGGGGAGCTGTTTTTT
CATSRGETTGELFF
>-|TRBJ1-2|many|TRBV11-1
TGTGCCAGCAGCTTTGGACACAACTATGGCTACACCTTC
CASSFGHNYGYTF
>-|TRBJ1-2|-|TRBV10-2
TGCGCCAGCAGTGAAGACAGAGTCAAAGGCTACACCTTC
CASSEDRVKGYTF
>-|TRBJ1-1|few|TRBV7-8
TGTGCCAGCAGCTTAGGACCCTCGGGCACTGAAGCTTTCTTT
CASSLGPSGTEAFF